The sequence of this TCR beta chain was determined in a study of cytomegalovirus exposure and HLA in healthy donors. The germline CDR1 and CDR2 sequences are LNHDA and SQIVND (reference sequence). Trimming left V 6 bases short and J 6 bases short, with 14 bases between. The CDR3 length is 14 residues. About this clone: Its antigen is unknown.

PCR used 60 Vbeta primers and 13 Jbeta primers. Some clones are missing from TCRdb's copy, which holds only in-frame ones; the method was immunoSEQ multiplex PCR. The listing contains 100,000 to 150,000 clones. Study observations and caveats: It has been reported that TCR beta sequences accurately predicted the HLA-A and HLA-B alleles of most subjects. Earlier results showed most TCR beta V segments being productive about 90% or about 30% of the time.

The chain recombines TRBV19 with TRBJ1-4; maybe TRBD1 (5 bases). The clonotype comes from a woman aged 35 to 49 in good health and CMV-seronegative. The sample was PBMCs. In DNA form, the CDR3 reads TGTGCCAGTAGGATGCTGCTAGGGGATGAAAAACTGTTTTTT. Translation gives CASRMLLGDEKLFF.